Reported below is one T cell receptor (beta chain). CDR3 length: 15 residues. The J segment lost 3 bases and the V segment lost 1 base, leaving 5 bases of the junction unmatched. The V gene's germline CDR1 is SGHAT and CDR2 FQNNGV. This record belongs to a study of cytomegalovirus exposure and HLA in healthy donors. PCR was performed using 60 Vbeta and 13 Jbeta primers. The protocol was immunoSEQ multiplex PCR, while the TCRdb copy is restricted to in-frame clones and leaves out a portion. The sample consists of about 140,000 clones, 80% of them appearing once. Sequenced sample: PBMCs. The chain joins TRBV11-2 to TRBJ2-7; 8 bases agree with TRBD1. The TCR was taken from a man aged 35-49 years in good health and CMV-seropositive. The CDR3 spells CASSLGQGARYEQYF. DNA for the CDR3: TGTGCCAGCAGCTTAGGTCAGGGGGCGCGCTACGAGCAGTACTTC.